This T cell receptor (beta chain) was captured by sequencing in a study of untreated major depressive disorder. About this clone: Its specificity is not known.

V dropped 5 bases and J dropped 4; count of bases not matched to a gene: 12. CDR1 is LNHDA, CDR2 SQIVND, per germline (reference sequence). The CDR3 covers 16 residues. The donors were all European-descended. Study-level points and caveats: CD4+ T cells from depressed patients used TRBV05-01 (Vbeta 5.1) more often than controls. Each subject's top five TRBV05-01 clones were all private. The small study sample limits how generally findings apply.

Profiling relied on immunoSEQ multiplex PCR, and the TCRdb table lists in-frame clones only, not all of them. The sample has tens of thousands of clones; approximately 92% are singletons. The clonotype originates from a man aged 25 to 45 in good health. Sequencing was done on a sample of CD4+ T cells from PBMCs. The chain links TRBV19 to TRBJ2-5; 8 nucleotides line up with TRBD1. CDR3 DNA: TGTGCCAGTAGTGACACAGGGGGAACCAAAGGAGAGACCCAGTACTTC. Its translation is CASSDTGGTKGETQYF.